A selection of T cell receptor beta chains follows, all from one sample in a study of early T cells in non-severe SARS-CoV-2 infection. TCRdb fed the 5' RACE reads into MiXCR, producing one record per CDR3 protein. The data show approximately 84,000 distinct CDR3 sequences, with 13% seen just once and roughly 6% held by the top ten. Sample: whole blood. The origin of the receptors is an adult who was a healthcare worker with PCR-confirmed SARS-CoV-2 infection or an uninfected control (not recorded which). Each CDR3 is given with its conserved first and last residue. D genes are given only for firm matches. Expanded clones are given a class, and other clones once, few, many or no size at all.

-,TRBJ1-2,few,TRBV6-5,TGTGCCAGCAGTTACTCTCTAACTGGAGGCTACACCTTC,CASSYSLTGGYTF
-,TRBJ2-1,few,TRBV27,TGTGCCAGCAGTGGTGGGAGAGGGTCCAACAGTGAGCAGTTCTTC,CASSGGRGSNSEQFF
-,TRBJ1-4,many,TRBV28,TGTGCCAGCAGGAACACACTCGTGGAAAAACTGTTTTTT,CASRNTLVEKLFF
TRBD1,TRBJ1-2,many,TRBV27,TGTGCCAGCAGTCGACAGGGGACCCGCTACACCTTC,CASSRQGTRYTF
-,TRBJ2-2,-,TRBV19,TGTGCCACATCGGAATATGACACCGGGGAGCTGTTTTTT,CATSEYDTGELFF
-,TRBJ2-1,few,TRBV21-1,TGTGCCAGCAGCAAAGAGGGAGACGAGGAAGCCAATGAGCAGTTCTTC,CASSKEGDEEANEQFF
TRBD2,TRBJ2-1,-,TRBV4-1,TGCGCCAGCAGCCAGGAACCTTTAAGCGGGAGGCTCTACAATGAGCAGTTCTTC,CASSQEPLSGRLYNEQFF
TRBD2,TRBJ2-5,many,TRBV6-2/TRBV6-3,TGTGCCAGCAGTTTTCTTTCCGCGGGAGTAGAGACCCAGTACTTC,CASSFLSAGVETQYF
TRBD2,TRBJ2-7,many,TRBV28,TGTGCCAGCAGTACGGGACTAGCGGACTACGAGCAGTACTTC,CASSTGLADYEQYF
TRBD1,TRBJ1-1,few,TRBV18,TGTGCCAGCTCACCAACAGGGGGGAACACTGAAGCTTTCTTT,CASSPTGGNTEAFF